The 17 T cell receptor beta chains in this list originate from one sample, sequenced in a study of T cells in Graves' hyperthyroidism and ophthalmopathy. Amplification of TCR beta CDR3 regions was performed using RNA transcripts as template. The HTBI primer set served for first-round RT-PCR of the TCR CDR3. TCRdb called the multiplex PCR reads again in MiXCR, with one record for every CDR3 protein. The sample consists of over 250,000 distinct CDR3 sequences, around a quarter of them appearing once. Sequencing was done on a sample of blood. These receptors originate from a man between 35 and 55 years old with Graves' hyperthyroidism that later progressed to Graves' ophthalmopathy.

This clonotype was observed many times. This sequence joins TRBV6-1 and TRBJ1-5; TRBD1 is a possible D gene (6 bases). The length of the CDR3 is 14 residues. CDR1 is MNHNS and CDR2 is SASEGT in the germline V gene. V lost 5 bases and J 8 bases, leaving 16 bases between the germline ends. CDR3 protein: CASSKDRRQEPQHF. CDR3 nucleotide sequence: TGTGCCAGCAGTAAGGACAGACGCCAGGAGCCCCAGCATTTT.

The chain joins TRBV11-2 to TRBJ2-5; D is tentatively TRBD1 or TRBD2 (5 bases each). The V end lost 5 bases, the J end lost 5 bases, and 21 bases lay between the germline ends. The CDR3 has 16 amino acids. Germline V gene lookup returns CDR1 SGHAT and CDR2 FQNNGV. CDR3 bases: TGTGCCAGCAGCCAAACCGGGACCCCAGGGACGGAGACCCAGTACTTC. It yields the protein CASSQTGTPGTETQYF.

This clonotype was seen a handful of times. The V gene is TRBV9, the J gene TRBJ2-1, with TRBD1 matching over 7 bases. Trimming took 0 bases from V and 9 from J; bases not matched to a gene: 3. The CDR3 is 13 amino acids. CDR1 and CDR2 from the germline V gene are SGDLS and YYNGEE. CDR3 sequence: CASSVGGTAEQFF. The CDR3 nucleotides read TGTGCCAGCAGCGTAGGTGGGACAGCTGAGCAGTTCTTC.

Many counts were recorded for this clonotype. The chain links TRBV19 to TRBJ2-7; 7 bases align to TRBD2. The ends lost 8 bases at V and 0 bases at J; junction bases unmatched: 7. Per germline, CDR1 LNHDA and CDR2 SQIVND (reference sequence). CDR3 length: 14 amino acids. The CDR3 spells CASASGGSSYEQYF. In DNA, the CDR3 is TGTGCCAGTGCCTCCGGGGGGAGCTCCTACGAGCAGTACTTC.

In nucleotides, the CDR3 is TGTGCCAGCAGTGGCGGACAGGGGGGGGAGACCCAGTACTTC. It specifies CASSGGQGGETQYF. The chain has TRBV25-1 and TRBJ2-5; 10 bases match TRBD1. This CDR3 spans 14 amino acids. Germline values: CDR1 MGHDK, CDR2 SYGVNS. With 4 bases clipped from V and 5 bases from J, the junction kept 4 bases outside the gene matches.

The table lists this clonotype with many counts. In this CDR3 the conserved last residue, phenylalanine or tryptophan, is missing, so a read error is likely. The gene calls are TRBV24-1 and TRBJ1-5, with TRBD1 as a possible D gene (6 bases). The CDR3 length is 16 residues. CDR1 is KGHDR, CDR2 SFDVKD, per germline. Trimming shortened V by 0 bases and J by 5 bases, and 13 bases separated the two germline ends. CDR3 in DNA: TGTGCCACCAGTGATTTGGGCACGGAGGGGGATCAGCCCCAGCATTCT. Protein sequence: CATSDLGTEGDQPQHS.

This clonotype was counted ten times or more. J is TRBJ2-5 and V is TRBV29-1; D perhaps matches TRBD1 (6 bases). Trimming pared 6 bases from V and 3 bases from J, leaving 14 bases between. Germline assignment: CDR1 SQVTM and CDR2 ANQGSEA. CDR3 length: 13 amino acids. The CDR3 DNA follows: TGCAGCGTCTGGCCGGACAGTAAAGAGACCCAGTACTTC. Translated: CSVWPDSKETQYF.

V and J are TRBV6-1 and TRBJ1-2; TRBD1 matches at 7 bases. CDR3 length: 15 amino acids. The junction had 12 bases not matched to a gene; V was cut back by 7 bases and J by 4 bases. Germline lookup yields CDR1 MNHNS and CDR2 SASEGT. The DNA of the CDR3 is TGTGCCAGCACCGGGACAGCATCTTCTGTCTATGGCTACACCTTC. This encodes CASTGTASSVYGYTF.

This clonotype occurred many times. The genes are TRBV24-1 and TRBJ1-3; D might be TRBD1 (6 bases). Germline V lookup: CDR1 KGHDR, CDR2 SFDVKD. Trimming shortened V by 4 bases and J by 4 bases, and 13 bases separated the two germline ends. The CDR3 has 15 residues. CDR3 region: CATSDHRAGGNTIYF. The CDR3 DNA is TGTGCCACCAGTGACCACAGGGCTGGAGGAAACACCATATATTTT.

This clonotype was detected ten times or more. The gene calls are TRBV19 and TRBJ1-2; TRBD1 agrees at 8 bases. In germline, CDR1 is LNHDA, CDR2 SQIVND (reference sequence). The CDR3 length is 16 residues. The V and J ends lost 9 bases and 4 bases, in that order; junction bases with no gene match: 16. CDR3 DNA sequence: TGTGCCAGCGTTAGGACAGGGCCAGCGTTCGGCTATGGCTACACCTTC. Protein product: CASVRTGPAFGYGYTF. The whole variable domain, remainder taken from reference TRBV19 and TRBJ1-2, is DGGITQSPKYLFRKEGQNVTLSCEQNLNHDAMYWYRQDPGQGLRLIYYSQIVNDFQKGDIAEGYSVSREKKESFPLTVTSAQKNPTAFYLCASVRTGPAFGYGYTFGSGTRLTVV.

This clonotype was counted many times. The chain recombines TRBV2 with TRBJ1-5, with D perhaps TRBD1 (5 bases). V shed 6 bases and J shed 0 bases, with 9 bases lying between them. CDR3 length: 14 amino acids. Germline V gives CDR1 SNHLY, CDR2 FYNNEI. CDR3 in DNA: TGTGCCAGCAGGAACAGGTTTAGCAATCAGCCCCAGCATTTT. It translates to CASRNRFSNQPQHF.

In its sample, this clonotype was seen many times. The V call is TRBV6-5, the J call TRBJ2-5; 14 nucleotides align to TRBD2. Germline V gene data show CDR1 as MNHEY and CDR2 as SVGAGI. The length of the CDR3 is 16 residues. Trimming cost V 6 bases and J 5 bases; bases outside gene matches: 8. The CDR3 region has the DNA TGTGCCAGCAGCCCCGGGACTAGCGGGAGTCGGGAGACCCAGTACTTC. Its protein product is CASSPGTSGSRETQYF.

This chain links TRBV6-1 with TRBJ2-7; a possible D gene is TRBD2 (6 bases). There are 13 residues in the CDR3. Trimming shortened V by 10 bases and J by 3 bases, and 16 bases separated the two germline ends. The germline gives CDR1 MNHNS, CDR2 SASEGT. CDR3 in DNA: TGTGCCACCACGCGCGGGGCTTTCTACGAGCAGTACTTC. This codes for CATTRGAFYEQYF.

Ten or more counts support this clonotype. The CDR3 DNA is TGTGCCAGCAGCTTGACCGCCCCTCTAGCCGACTACGAGCAGTACTTC. This translates into CASSLTAPLADYEQYF. This sequence joins TRBV5-6 and TRBJ2-7, with TRBD2 as a possible D gene (5 bases). This CDR3 is 16 amino acids long. CDR1 and CDR2 from the germline V gene are SGHDT and YYEEEE. V shed 1 base and J shed 3 bases, with 17 bases lying between them.

The chain links TRBV24-1 to TRBJ2-7; 10 positions match TRBD1. V was pared by 7 bases and J by 3 bases, with 5 bases of the junction left unmatched. This CDR3 is 14 amino acids long. In germline, CDR1 is KGHDR, CDR2 SFDVKD. The CDR3 DNA reads TGTGCCACCAGGTCCGGGACAGGGGTCTACGAGCAGTACTTC. Its translation is CATRSGTGVYEQYF.

This clonotype was detected once. The DNA is left out, because the CDR3 cannot be placed on it with certainty; the CDR3 is given as TCRdb lists it. The V and J genes are TRBV12-3 or TRBV12-4 and TRBJ2-7; TRBD1 is taken as the D call from the table, unchecked against the DNA. Termini included, the CDR3 measures 13 amino acids. This chain's CDR3 is CASSSSTAYEQYF.

V gene TRBV6-1 combines with J gene TRBJ2-7, with D tentatively TRBD2 (6 bases). This CDR3 is built from 12 residues. Per the germline V gene, CDR1 is MNHNS and CDR2 is SASEGT. V was pared by 6 bases and J by 6 bases, with 12 bases between. Written as DNA, the CDR3 is TGTGCCAGCAGCGTGGTGGGGGGCGAGCAGTACTTC. As protein: CASSVVGGEQYF.